This T cell receptor beta chain was sequenced during a study of blood T cell repertoires in COVID-19. Original processing methods: Quantification of nucleated cells was approximated via reference gene primer amplification. The method was immunoSEQ multiplex PCR; TCRdb's version includes in-frame clones alone and lacks a portion of them. D and trimming come from the DNA, and the V and J calls and clone size come from that table. The table records approximately 180,000 clones, 87% of them present only once. The TCR originated in a man aged 40-50 years with active or convalescent COVID-19. Input material: peripheral blood.

CDR3 bases: TGTGCCAGCAGCGACAGGATACAGGAAAAACTGTTTTTT. Protein: CASSDRIQEKLFF. The chain recombines TRBV5-8 with TRBJ1-4, with D possibly being TRBD1 (6 bases). V was pared by 4 bases and J by 8 bases, with 12 bases between. The length of the CDR3 is 13 residues. Germline assignment: CDR1 SGHTS and CDR2 YDEGEE.